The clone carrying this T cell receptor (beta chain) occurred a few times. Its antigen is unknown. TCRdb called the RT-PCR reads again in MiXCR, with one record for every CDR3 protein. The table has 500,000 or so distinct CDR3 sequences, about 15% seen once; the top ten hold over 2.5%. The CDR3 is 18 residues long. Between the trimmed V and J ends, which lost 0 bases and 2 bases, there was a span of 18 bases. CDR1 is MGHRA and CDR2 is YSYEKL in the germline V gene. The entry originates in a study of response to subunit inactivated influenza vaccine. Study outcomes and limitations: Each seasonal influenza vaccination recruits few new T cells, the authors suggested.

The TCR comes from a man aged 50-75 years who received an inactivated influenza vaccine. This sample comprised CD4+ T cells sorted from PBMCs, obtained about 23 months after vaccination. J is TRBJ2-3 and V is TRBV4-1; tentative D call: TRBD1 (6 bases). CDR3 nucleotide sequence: TGCGCCAGCAGCCAAGAACCCCTGGGGCCAGGGGACACAGATACGCAGTATTTT. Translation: CASSQEPLGPGDTDTQYF.